The clone carrying this TCR beta chain was counted only a few times. Its target is not known. Germline-derived CDR1 and CDR2 are MNHEY and SVGEGT. V gave up 0 bases and J gave up 1 base; unmatched junction bases: 16. The CDR3 runs to 20 residues. The data were obtained in a study of T cells in Graves' hyperthyroidism and ophthalmopathy. Notes on the study in general: Blood also contained most expanded thyroid clonotypes above 0.001.

RNA transcripts served as the template for amplifying TCR beta CDR3 regions. During a first-round RT-PCR of the TCR CDR3, the HTBI primer set was used. Using its own MiXCR run on the multiplex PCR reads, TCRdb lists one record per CDR3 protein. Of fewer than 450,000 distinct CDR3 sequences in the sample, around 18% are singletons; the top ten hold 35% to 50%. Ophthalmopathy patients had Clinical Activity Score at least 3, NOSPECS grade at least 4, duration under 3 months. Researchers barred patients who had uncontrolled infection, other autoimmune disease, pregnancy or lactation. Each 10 ml fresh peripheral blood draw supplied the PBMCs.

Source material: blood. The chain joins TRBV6-2 or TRBV6-3 to TRBJ2-3; TRBD2 aligns across 7 bases. This sequence originates from a man aged 18 to 30 with Graves' ophthalmopathy. This chain's CDR3 is CASSYSTIPLLAGGTDTQYF. CDR3 coding DNA: TGTGCCAGCAGTTACTCGACAATACCCCTCCTGGCGGGGGGCACAGATACGCAGTATTTT.